The 3 T cell receptor beta chains presented below share a single source sample, sequenced in a study of CD8+ T cells in alopecia areata. Sequencing used cDNA as its template, made by extracting RNA and reverse transcribing it. Sequenced by immunoSEQ multiplex PCR; TCRdb stores in-frame clones only, minus some. The table has tens of thousands of clones, about two thirds seen once. This sample's treatment: oral pan-JAK inhibitor, 5-10 mg twice daily. The sample here was CD8+ T cells sorted from blood, taken at week 44, from a patient treated with tofacitinib. The receptors here all came from a human donor with alopecia areata.

This clone occurred a few times. The V and J genes are TRBV10-3 and TRBJ2-1; possible D gene TRBD1, 6 bases. The V and J ends lost 6 bases and 0 bases respectively, with 18 bases between them. The CDR3 contains 17 residues. Germline V gives CDR1 ENHRY, CDR2 SYGVKD. For the CDR3, the DNA is TGTGCCATCAGCCCGGTCGACAGGAGAGACTCCTACAATGAGCAGTTCTTC. As protein: CAISPVDRRDSYNEQFF.

The chain uses TRBV6-5 and TRBJ2-3; D may be TRBD1 (6 bases). Germline V gene data show CDR1 as MNHEY and CDR2 as SVGAGI. There are 13 residues in the CDR3. V was shortened by 5 bases and J by 4 bases, with 10 bases between the two germline ends. The CDR3 loop reads CASSGTGPDTQYF. CDR3 coding DNA: TGTGCCAGCAGTGGTACAGGGCCAGATACGCAGTATTTT.

The rearrangement joins TRBV2 to TRBJ2-1; TRBD2 aligns across 8 bases. The CDR3 contains 13 residues. V shed 8 bases, J shed 7 bases, and the junction held 7 bases outside the gene matches. Germline V gene sequence: CDR1 SNHLY, CDR2 FYNNEI. The CDR3 nucleotides are TGTGCCAGCGAGCCACGACTAGCGAATGAGCAGTTCTTC. Translation: CASEPRLANEQFF.